A single sample gave rise to the 20 T cell receptor beta chains below, sequenced in a study of shared clonotypes between healthy human individuals. Assay: immunoSEQ multiplex PCR; the TCRdb copy retains only in-frame clones and omits some. Among over a million clones, roughly 96% were seen once, and the ten largest hold approximately 1.2%. Source material: naive CD4+ T cells sorted from blood. As to subset: CD45RA+ positively selected. The receptors originated from a man aged 30 to 39 in good health.

This clone has a single count. The rearrangement uses TRBV6-5 and TRBJ2-2; D might be TRBD1 (5 bases). Germline CDR1 is MNHEY and CDR2 is SVGAGI. This CDR3 contains 14 residues. Trimming took off 4 bases at V and 7 bases at J, with 13 bases between the two ends. The CDR3 here is CASSFLQADGELFF. CDR3 nucleotides: TGTGCCAGCAGTTTTTTACAGGCGGACGGGGAGCTGTTTTTT.

The chain couples TRBV14 to TRBJ1-1; 8 bases agree with TRBD1. This CDR3 is built from 12 residues. V gave up 4 bases and J gave up 10 bases; unmatched junction bases: 5. Looked up from germline, CDR1 is SGHDN and CDR2 is FVKESK. CDR3 sequence (DNA): TGTGCCAGCAGCCCAGGGGACAGGCGAGCTTTCTTT. Amino acids: CASSPGDRRAFF. Combining the CDR3 with reference TRBV14 and TRBJ1-1 gives the whole variable domain EAGVTQFPSHSVIEKGQTVTLRCDPISGHDNLYWYRRVMGKEIKFLLHFVKESKQDESGMPNNRFLAERTGGTYSTLKVQPAELEDSGVYFCASSPGDRRAFFGQGTRLTVV.

V is TRBV4-1 and J is TRBJ2-7, with 7 bases identical to TRBD1. The V gene end was trimmed by 1 base and the J gene end by 0 bases; junction bases not matched to a gene: 3. The CDR3 is 15 residues long. The V gene's germline CDR1 is MGHRA and CDR2 YSYEKL. CDR3 region: CASSQAGQSSYEQYF. The CDR3 bases are TGCGCCAGCAGCCAAGCGGGACAGAGCTCCTACGAGCAGTACTTC.

The chain joins TRBV28 to TRBJ2-1; 10 positions match TRBD2. Germline trimming cut 6 bases from V and 5 bases from J; bases unmatched to any gene: 7. Looked up from germline, CDR1 is MDHEN and CDR2 is SYDVKM. The CDR3 is 15 residues long. Here the CDR3 DNA reads TGTGCCAGCAGCCCCCGGACTAGCGGCCACAATGAGCAGTTCTTC. Protein: CASSPRTSGHNEQFF.

J is TRBJ1-5 and V is TRBV6-5; no definite D call. CDR1 and CDR2 from the germline V gene are MNHEY and SVGAGI. CDR3 length equals 12 residues. V lost 10 bases, J lost 2 bases, and 9 bases lay in between. The CDR3 sequence is CATGLRNQPQHF. As DNA, the CDR3 is TGTGCCACCGGACTCCGCAATCAGCCCCAGCATTTT.

J is TRBJ2-3 and V is TRBV29-1, with D possibly matching TRBD2 (6 bases). Germline loops: CDR1 SQVTM, CDR2 ANQGSEA. The CDR3 has 12 residues. The CDR3 DNA is TGCGGGAGTAGCGGAGGCACAGATACGCAGTATTTT. Residues: CGSSGGTDTQYF.

V and J are TRBV9 and TRBJ1-2; D is undetermined. Germline V gives CDR1 SGDLS, CDR2 YYNGEE. V was trimmed by 0 bases and J by 8 bases, leaving 11 bases between them. The CDR3 totals 13 residues. The CDR3 bases are TGTGCCAGCAGCGTAGCTATGTCTGGCGGCTACACCTTC. Translated, it gives CASSVAMSGGYTF. Full variable domain (missing parts from reference TRBV9 and TRBJ1-2): DSGVTQTPKHLITATGQRVTLRCSPRSGDLSVYWYQQSLDQGLQFLIQYYNGEERAKGNILERFSAQQFPDLHSELNLSSLELGDSALYFCASSVAMSGGYTFGSGTRLTVV.

In its sample, this clone was seen a few times. This chain uses TRBV7-7 with TRBJ2-2; D remains ambiguous. Germline assignment: CDR1 SSHAT and CDR2 FNYEAQ (reference sequence). The CDR3 has 14 amino acids. Trimming took off 6 bases at V and 7 bases at J, with 15 bases between the two ends. The CDR3 loop is CASSPTRRDGELFF. For the CDR3, the DNA is TGTGCCAGCAGTCCTACGAGGCGTGACGGGGAGCTGTTTTTT.

On this clone itself: The identical CDR3 is also encoded by other nucleotide sequences in the sample. This CDR3 is CASSPSVQETQYF. The CDR3 DNA sequence: TGTGCCAGCTCACCGTCGGTTCAAGAGACCCAGTACTTC. This chain uses TRBV18 with TRBJ2-5; D gene unclear. Trimming left V 3 bases short and J 2 bases short, with 7 bases between. The CDR3 has 13 residues. CDR1 and CDR2 (germline): KGHSH, LQKENI.

This clone has a single count. Other nucleotide sequences in the sample specify the same CDR3. V usage is TRBV18 and J usage is TRBJ2-3; 11 nucleotides line up with TRBD2. Germline V gives CDR1 KGHSH, CDR2 LQKENI. This CDR3 is built from 17 residues. Germline trimming cut 0 bases from V and 2 bases from J; bases unmatched to any gene: 4. CDR3: CASSPPGLAGATDTQYF. The CDR3 nucleotides read TGTGCCAGCTCACCACCCGGACTAGCGGGTGCCACAGATACGCAGTATTTT.

V usage is TRBV4-2 and J usage is TRBJ2-5; D may be TRBD1 (5 bases). Trimming stripped 0 bases from V and 4 bases from J, with 18 bases between. The length of the CDR3 is 17 residues. From germline, CDR1 is LGHNA and CDR2 YNFKEQ. DNA for the CDR3: TGTGCCAGCAGCCAAGATTCATTAGCAGGGAATGGAGAGACCCAGTACTTC. Amino acid sequence: CASSQDSLAGNGETQYF.

This rearrangement joins TRBV10-3 to TRBJ2-3; the D is unclear. The V and J ends lost 1 base and 0 bases respectively, with 20 bases between them. This CDR3 spans 19 amino acids. CDR1 ENHRY and CDR2 SYGVKD come from the germline V gene. The CDR3 loop is CAISELANRATTSTDTQYF. DNA for the CDR3: TGTGCCATCAGTGAGTTAGCCAACCGGGCTACCACTAGCACAGATACGCAGTATTTT.

This chain joins TRBV13 and TRBJ2-7; 10 nucleotides line up with TRBD2. Per the germline V gene, CDR1 is PRHDT and CDR2 is FYEKMQ (reference sequence). The V segment lost 5 bases and the J segment 4 bases; nucleotides outside the gene matches: 11. The CDR3 length is 16 residues. The CDR3 is CASSNKREGLFYEQYF. The DNA of the CDR3 is TGTGCCAGCAGCAACAAGCGGGAGGGGCTCTTTTACGAGCAGTACTTC. Variable domain in full (rest from reference TRBV13 and TRBJ2-7): AAGVIQSPRHLIKEKRETATLKCYPIPRHDTVYWYQQGPGQDPQFLISFYEKMQSDKGSIPDRFSAQQFSDYHSELNMSSLELGDSALYFCASSNKREGLFYEQYFGPGTRLTVT.

CDR3 nucleotides: TGTGCCAGCAGTGTTTTGAGCGGGAGAGGGACCGGGGAGCTGTTTTTT. It yields the protein CASSVLSGRGTGELFF. V usage is TRBV28 and J usage is TRBJ2-2, with 8 bases lining up with TRBD2. This CDR3 has 16 residues. Germline CDR1 is MDHEN and CDR2 is SYDVKM. J lost 5 bases, V lost 5 bases, and 10 bases had no gene match.

The genes are TRBV28 and TRBJ2-7, with TRBD1 matching 10 bases. This CDR3 comprises 14 residues. In germline, CDR1 is MDHEN, CDR2 SYDVKM. The V segment lost 5 bases and the J segment 7 bases; nucleotides outside the gene matches: 8. The CDR3 region has the DNA TGTGCCAGCAGTAAGGGACAGGGGTTGAGGGAGCAGTACTTC. Translating it yields CASSKGQGLREQYF.

Comment on this clone: The sample has other DNA sequences that encode this CDR3 too. The genes are TRBV11-2 and TRBJ2-3, with 9 bases matching TRBD2. This CDR3 is 15 amino acids long. V was clipped by 3 bases and J by 1 base; unmatched bases: 2. Germline-derived CDR1 and CDR2 are SGHAT and FQNNGV. In nucleotides, the CDR3 is TGTGCCAGCAGCTTCCGGACTAGCGGCACAGATACGCAGTATTTT. Its translation is CASSFRTSGTDTQYF.

CDR3 nucleotides: TGTGCCAGCGGTGTTCTAACTGGAAACACCATATATTTT. This encodes CASGVLTGNTIYF. V gene TRBV28 combines with J gene TRBJ1-3; D gene ambiguous. Germline V gene data show CDR1 as MDHEN and CDR2 as SYDVKM. The CDR3 has 13 amino acids. V lost 8 bases, J lost 2 bases, and 10 bases lay in between.

CDR3 DNA: TGTGCCAGTAGTATGACAGGGACGCCCTACAATGAGCAGTTCTTC. It encodes CASSMTGTPYNEQFF. The chain employs TRBV19 and TRBJ2-1; 7 bases are a match to TRBD1. Germline-derived CDR1 and CDR2 are LNHDA and SQIVND (reference sequence). The V and J ends lost 3 bases and 2 bases, in that order; junction bases with no gene match: 4. The CDR3 length is 15 residues.

The chain joins TRBV6-6 to TRBJ2-3; D possibly corresponds to TRBD2 (5 bases). CDR3 length equals 16 residues. V was trimmed by 6 bases and J by 3 bases, leaving 19 bases between them. Germline V gene lookup returns CDR1 MNHNY and CDR2 SVGAGI (reference sequence). This CDR3 is CASRSRGAGLTDTQYF. CDR3 DNA sequence: TGTGCCAGCAGGAGCCGGGGTGCGGGCCTTACAGATACGCAGTATTTT.

V gene TRBV13 combines with J gene TRBJ2-3; D gene ambiguous. Germline CDR1 reads PRHDT; CDR2 reads FYEKMQ (reference sequence). The CDR3 extends over 15 amino acids. V gave up 5 bases and J gave up 4 bases, with 16 bases separating them. The CDR3 is CASSTPFGLADTQYF. DNA for the CDR3: TGTGCCAGCAGCACTCCGTTTGGGTTGGCAGATACGCAGTATTTT. Full variable domain (rest looked up from reference TRBV13 and TRBJ2-3): AAGVIQSPRHLIKEKRETATLKCYPIPRHDTVYWYQQGPGQDPQFLISFYEKMQSDKGSIPDRFSAQQFSDYHSELNMSSLELGDSALYFCASSTPFGLADTQYFGPGTRLTVL.